This T cell receptor beta chain was observed in a study of tumor and adjacent non-tumor tissue in lung cancer. Whole-study context: The patients, 10 to 11 men and 5 or 6 women, were roughly 30 to 76 with stage I to III disease. Some 4.2 million productive TCRbeta reads were obtained per sample on average.

Three rounds of nested PCR, following a modified ARM-PCR protocol, produced the TCRbeta library. TCRdb redid the calling of the multiplex PCR reads with MiXCR, one entry per CDR3 protein. The sample yields about 77,000 distinct CDR3 sequences, 76% seen once. Germline V gene sequence: CDR1 DFQATT, CDR2 SNEGSKA (reference sequence). The V segment lost 3 bases and the J segment 10 bases; nucleotides outside the gene matches: 10. This CDR3 region has 13 residues. Comments on this clonotype: It may be a read error: a sequence one base away is much more abundant.

The template was RNA from unsorted bulk tissue. The normal lung tissue was taken more than 3 cm from the tumor edge. The chain joins TRBV20-1 to TRBJ1-1; 8 positions match TRBD1. This TCR was sampled from a man aged 70-80 years with non-small cell lung cancer. The sample was distant non-tumor lung tissue. The CDR3 is CSARAAGGGGAFF. The CDR3 bases are TGCAGTGCTAGGGCCGCAGGGGGCGGTGGAGCTTTCTTT.